These T cell receptor beta chains were read from a single sample in a study of blood T cell repertoires in COVID-19. This table comes from immunoSEQ multiplex PCR, and its TCRdb copy is limited to in-frame clones, with some not included. The table records 100,000 or so clones, more than 70% of them present only once. Source material: peripheral blood. These receptors were obtained from a human donor in a cohort sampled during active COVID-19. The CDR3 runs from the conserved cysteine through the conserved F or W. D genes are given only for firm matches. Clone size, where shown, is once, few, many, or a class for clones that have expanded.

>TRBJ2-5|TRBV5-1|NA|TRBD1
CASSSNPGGAEEETQYF
TGCGCCAGCAGCTCCAACCCAGGGGGCGCGGAGGAGGAGACCCAGTACTTC
>TRBJ1-2|TRBV5-6|NA|TRBD1
CASSTTGLRGYGYTF
TGTGCCAGCAGCACGACAGGGCTACGAGGCTATGGCTACACCTTC
>TRBJ2-7|TRBV4-3|NA|TRBD2
CASSQGTSGWYEQYF
TGCGCCAGCAGCCAAGGGACTAGCGGGTGGTACGAGCAGTACTTC
>TRBJ2-3|TRBV19|NA|NA
CASSIAGVNTDTQYF
TGTGCCAGTAGTATAGCGGGAGTGAACACAGATACGCAGTATTTT
>TRBJ2-1|TRBV5-1|NA|TRBD2
CASSRSFGTSDNNEQFF
TGCGCCAGCAGCCGCTCGTTCGGGACTAGCGATAACAATGAGCAGTTCTTC
>TRBJ2-7|TRBV7-2|NA|TRBD1
CASSQRAGGVSYEQYF
TGTGCCAGCAGCCAGAGGGCAGGGGGCGTCTCCTACGAGCAGTACTTC
>TRBJ2-1|TRBV7-3|few|TRBD1
CASSFSGQGEQQFF
TGTGCCAGCAGCTTCTCGGGACAGGGGGAACAGCAGTTCTTC
>TRBJ2-3|TRBV4-2|NA|TRBD2
CASSQEWRLAGDADTQYF
TGTGCCAGCAGCCAAGAGTGGCGACTAGCGGGGGACGCAGATACGCAGTATTTT
>TRBJ2-5|TRBV27|NA|TRBD2
CASSLTPSGSNSDQETQYF
TGTGCCAGCAGTTTAACCCCCAGCGGGAGTAATTCGGATCAAGAGACCCAGTACTTC
>TRBJ1-4|TRBV2|once|NA
CASSQGSLNEKLFF
TGTGCCAGCAGTCAGGGGAGCCTTAATGAAAAACTGTTTTTT
>TRBJ2-4|TRBV29-1|NA|NA
CSVEEPRGGIQYF
TGCAGCGTTGAGGAACCCCGGGGTGGCATTCAGTACTTC
>TRBJ2-3|TRBV9|NA|NA
CASSVEGAPSGDTQYF
TGTGCCAGCAGCGTAGAAGGGGCTCCAAGCGGGGATACGCAGTATTTT
>TRBJ1-1|TRBV6-7|NA|NA
CASSYSLRGPEAFF
TGTGCCAGCAGTTACTCGCTGCGGGGTCCTGAAGCTTTCTTT
>TRBJ1-3|TRBV20-1|NA|NA
CSASVGAAGNTIYF
TGCAGTGCTAGTGTGGGGGCCGCTGGAAACACCATATATTTT
>TRBJ1-4|TRBV5-5|NA|TRBD1
CASSISGGYGEKLFF
TGTGCCAGCAGCATTTCAGGGGGCTACGGAGAAAAACTGTTTTTT
>TRBJ1-1|TRBV6-5|NA|TRBD1
CASRTRDRGFAFF
TGTGCCAGCAGGACCCGGGACAGGGGTTTTGCTTTCTTT
>TRBJ2-2|TRBV27|NA|TRBD1
CASSLDRGQVGELFF
TGTGCCAGCAGTCTTGACAGGGGGCAGGTCGGGGAGCTGTTTTTT
>TRBJ2-3|TRBV7-3|NA|TRBD2
CASSLIGGSSTDTQYF
TGTGCCAGCAGCTTAATCGGCGGGAGTTCCACAGATACGCAGTATTTT
>TRBJ1-5|TRBV6-1|NA|NA
CASSEAGINRGNQPQHF
TGTGCCAGCAGTGAAGCGGGAATCAACAGGGGCAATCAGCCCCAGCATTTT
>TRBJ1-4|TRBV19|NA|NA
CASSPGGLGHEKLFF
TGTGCCAGTAGTCCCGGGGGTTTGGGACATGAAAAACTGTTTTTT
>TRBJ1-4|TRBV6-5|NA|NA
CASRDRGGSNEKLFF
TGTGCCAGCAGAGACAGAGGGGGATCTAATGAAAAACTGTTTTTT
>TRBJ2-4|TRBV6-2/TRBV6-3|NA|TRBD1
CASSARGQGIAKNIQYF
TGTGCCAGCAGTGCGCGGGGACAGGGTATAGCCAAAAACATTCAGTACTTC
>TRBJ2-2|TRBV6-2/TRBV6-3|NA|TRBD1
CASSPNDRVGTGELFF
TGTGCCAGCAGCCCTAATGACAGGGTAGGAACCGGGGAGCTGTTTTTT
>TRBJ2-5|TRBV5-1|once|TRBD1
CASSIQGRETQYF
TGCGCCAGCAGCATACAGGGGCGGGAGACCCAGTACTTC
>TRBJ2-7|TRBV2|NA|TRBD2
CASSGLAGVMGEQYF
TGTGCCAGCAGCGGACTAGCGGGAGTGATGGGAGAGCAGTACTTC
>TRBJ2-3|TRBV2|NA|NA
CAIPRGINADTQYF
TGTGCCATCCCCAGGGGAATAAACGCAGATACGCAGTATTTT
>TRBJ2-7|TRBV5-1|NA|NA
CASSLRSGLWAEQYF
TGCGCCAGCAGCTTGAGGTCAGGGCTATGGGCCGAGCAGTACTTC
>TRBJ2-7|TRBV6-5|NA|NA
CASQASVDREQYF
TGTGCCTCCCAGGCCTCCGTGGATCGCGAGCAGTACTTC
>TRBJ2-7|TRBV6-6|NA|NA
CASSYMSASSYEQYF
TGTGCCAGCAGTTACATGAGCGCCAGCTCCTACGAGCAGTACTTC
>TRBJ2-1|TRBV6-5|NA|NA
CASSYAGTNEQFF
TGTGCCAGCAGTTATGCGGGAACCAATGAGCAGTTCTTC
>TRBJ2-7|TRBV7-9|NA|NA
CASSHHSTGDYEQYF
TGTGCCAGCAGCCACCACTCGACTGGAGATTACGAGCAGTACTTC
>TRBJ2-1|TRBV4-2|NA|TRBD2
CASSQSGSEYNEQFF
TGTGCCAGCAGCCAAAGCGGGAGTGAGTACAATGAGCAGTTCTTC
>TRBJ2-7|TRBV6-5|NA|NA
CASRQVGETYEQYF
TGTGCCAGCAGGCAGGTCGGGGAAACCTACGAGCAGTACTTC
>TRBJ1-3|TRBV5-4|NA|NA
CASSGGSTIYF
TGTGCCAGCAGCGGCGGTAGCACCATATATTTT
>TRBJ1-1|TRBV28|once|TRBD1
CASQDRGAFF
TGTGCCAGCCAGGACAGGGGAGCTTTCTTT
>TRBJ1-2|TRBV4-1|NA|NA
CASSQLPGGPGRQRGGYTF
TGCGCCAGCAGCCAGCTTCCGGGGGGACCGGGACGCCAGAGGGGTGGCTACACCTTC
>TRBJ1-1|TRBV5-1|NA|NA
CASSLSQRNTEAFF
TGCGCCAGCAGCTTATCACAGAGGAACACTGAAGCTTTCTTT
>TRBJ2-2|TRBV9|NA|NA
CASSVGPYEAGELFF
TGTGCCAGCAGCGTAGGTCCGTATGAGGCCGGGGAGCTGTTTTTT
>TRBJ2-7|TRBV27|NA|NA
CASNSRTDAYEQYF
TGTGCCAGCAATTCGCGGACAGATGCCTACGAGCAGTACTTC
>TRBJ1-4|TRBV3-1/TRBV3-2|few|NA
CASSQSPGGGTYNEKLFF
TGTGCCAGCAGCCAATCCCCCGGGGGGGGTACCTATAATGAAAAACTGTTTTTT
>TRBJ2-7|TRBV7-2|NA|TRBD2
CASSLGGLAVTYEQYF
TGTGCCAGCAGCTTGGGCGGACTAGCGGTGACCTACGAGCAGTACTTC
>TRBJ2-1|TRBV27|once|NA
CASRRDGGSALYNEQFF
TGTGCCAGCAGACGTGATGGGGGGTCCGCTCTTTACAATGAGCAGTTCTTC
>TRBJ2-7|TRBV12-3/TRBV12-4|NA|NA
CASSLSGYEQYF
TGTGCCAGCAGTTTGTCGGGCTACGAGCAGTACTTC
>TRBJ2-2|TRBV6-2/TRBV6-3|NA|TRBD2
CASSFPAGANTGELFF
TGTGCCAGCAGTTTCCCCGCGGGGGCGAACACCGGGGAGCTGTTTTTT
>TRBJ2-7|TRBV7-8|NA|TRBD2
CASTTGGANYEQYF
TGTGCCAGCACCACGGGAGGAGCCAACTACGAGCAGTACTTC
>TRBJ1-1|TRBV5-1|NA|TRBD1
CASSPGQGSAFKEAFF
TGCGCCAGCAGCCCGGGACAGGGAAGCGCGTTCAAAGAAGCTTTCTTT
>TRBJ1-2|TRBV24-1|NA|NA
CATSDSSKRGYTF
TGTGCCACCAGTGATTCTTCTAAGAGAGGCTACACCTTC
>TRBJ2-5|TRBV28|NA|NA
CASSFSSDQETQYF
TGTGCCAGCAGTTTCTCCAGCGACCAAGAGACCCAGTACTTC
>TRBJ1-2|TRBV3-1/TRBV3-2|NA|NA
CASSPRGGGDTF
TGTGCCAGCAGCCCGCGGGGAGGGGGAGACACCTTC
>TRBJ2-3|TRBV3-1/TRBV3-2|NA|NA
CASSPGDTQYF
TGTGCCAGCAGCCCGGGAGATACGCAGTATTTT
>TRBJ2-5|TRBV27|NA|TRBD1
CASSPRDRGAYVQETQYF
TGTGCCAGCAGTCCCCGGGACAGGGGAGCCTATGTCCAAGAGACCCAGTACTTC
>TRBJ2-1|TRBV4-1|NA|TRBD2
CASSQTNLAGVYNEQFF
TGCGCCAGCAGCCAAACCAACCTAGCGGGAGTGTACAATGAGCAGTTCTTC
>TRBJ2-7|TRBV27|NA|TRBD2
CASRKLAGEMVQYF
TGTGCCAGCAGAAAACTAGCGGGAGAGATGGTGCAGTACTTC
>TRBJ2-7|TRBV29-1|NA|TRBD1
CSVGRDRGNEQYF
TGCAGCGTGGGGAGGGACAGGGGGAACGAGCAGTACTTC
>TRBJ2-1|TRBV5-1|NA|TRBD2
CASSLATSGRVEQFF
TGCGCCAGCAGCTTGGCCACTAGCGGGAGGGTTGAGCAGTTCTTC
>TRBJ1-2|TRBV6-5|NA|TRBD1
CASSATQGFYGYTF
TGTGCCAGCAGCGCTACACAGGGGTTCTATGGCTACACCTTC
>TRBJ1-5|TRBV15|NA|NA
CATSPRGTRGGNQPQHF
TGTGCCACCAGCCCGCGGGGGACCCGGGGGGGCAATCAGCCCCAGCATTTT
>TRBJ2-7|TRBV6-5|NA|TRBD1
CASSYSGQGTYEQYF
TGTGCCAGCAGTTACTCAGGACAGGGAACCTACGAGCAGTACTTC
>TRBJ2-5|TRBV5-1|once|TRBD1
CASSSGQREETQYF
TGCGCCAGCAGCTCGGGACAGCGCGAAGAGACCCAGTACTTC
>TRBJ2-7|TRBV9|NA|NA
CASSVGGRSYEQYF
TGTGCCAGCAGCGTAGGTGGGAGATCCTACGAGCAGTACTTC